The 28 T cell receptor beta chains presented below share a single source sample, sequenced in a study of cytomegalovirus exposure and HLA in healthy donors. 60 Vbeta and 13 Jbeta primers were used in PCR. Assay: immunoSEQ multiplex PCR; the TCRdb copy retains only in-frame clones and omits some. The sample includes about 150,000 clones, over 60% of them seen just once. The sequenced sample consisted of PBMCs. These TCRs come from a man aged 40-49 years in good health and CMV-seronegative.

This sequence joins TRBV13 and TRBJ2-5, with 7 positions matching TRBD2. With 2 bases clipped from V and 1 base from J, the junction kept 7 bases outside the gene matches. The length of the CDR3 is 16 residues. Germline CDR1 PRHDT, CDR2 FYEKMQ (reference sequence). The CDR3 nucleotides are TGTGCCAGCAGCTTACGGGCGGGAGAAGGCCAAGAGACCCAGTACTTC. Residues: CASSLRAGEGQETQYF. Complete variable domain (other parts from reference TRBV13 and TRBJ2-5): AAGVIQSPRHLIKEKRETATLKCYPIPRHDTVYWYQQGPGQDPQFLISFYEKMQSDKGSIPDRFSAQQFSDYHSELNMSSLELGDSALYFCASSLRAGEGQETQYFGPGTRLLVL.

This clone was detected once. The genes are TRBV19 and TRBJ2-7, with 11 bases lining up with TRBD2. CDR1 LNHDA and CDR2 SQIVND come from the germline V gene (reference sequence). The CDR3 is made up of 14 amino acids. V was clipped by 6 bases and J by 5 bases; unmatched bases: 6. The CDR3: CASSRLAGWDEQYF. As DNA, the CDR3 is TGTGCCAGTAGCCGACTAGCGGGATGGGACGAGCAGTACTTC.

This chain links TRBV11-2 with TRBJ2-1; no reliable D call. The CDR3 length is 13 residues. CDR1 and CDR2 from the germline V gene are SGHAT and FQNNGV. Between the trimmed V and J ends, which lost 5 bases and 9 bases, there was a span of 14 bases. The CDR3 reads CASSTPRVLEQFF. In DNA, the CDR3 is TGTGCCAGCAGCACCCCCCGGGTTCTTGAGCAGTTCTTC.

The J gene is TRBJ2-1, the V gene TRBV15; 7 bases agree with TRBD2. Germline-derived CDR1 and CDR2 are LNHNV and YYDKDF (reference sequence). The CDR3 covers 17 residues. Losses at the gene ends were 0 bases for V and 4 bases for J; bases not matched to a gene: 9. The CDR3 protein is CATSRDLGSGQYNEQFF. In DNA, the CDR3 is TGTGCCACCAGCAGAGATCTAGGTAGCGGGCAATACAATGAGCAGTTCTTC.

This chain uses TRBV19 with TRBJ1-2; TRBD1 matches at 7 bases. Germline CDR1 is LNHDA and CDR2 is SQIVND (reference sequence). The CDR3 has 13 amino acids. With V trimmed by 6 bases and J by 3 bases, 4 bases remained unmatched. The chain's CDR3 is CASSPRGDYGYTF. CDR3 in DNA: TGTGCCAGTAGCCCCAGGGGGGACTATGGCTACACCTTC.

The rearrangement uses TRBV30 and TRBJ2-1; the match to TRBD1 covers 9 bases. After removal of 3 bases from V and 8 bases from J, the junction contained 11 bases not matched to a gene. This CDR3 is 15 amino acids long. Germline CDR1 reads GTSNPN; CDR2 reads SVGIG (reference sequence). CDR3 amino acids: CAWRAGTGNSDEQFF. The CDR3 nucleotides read TGTGCCTGGAGGGCCGGGACAGGGAATAGCGATGAGCAGTTCTTC.

CDR3 sequence: CASSYKGYPTQGPLHF. The CDR3 bases are TGTGCCAGCAGTTACAAGGGCTACCCTACCCAGGGGCCCCTCCACTTT. This chain uses TRBV6-5 with TRBJ1-6; D might be TRBD1 (6 bases). Trimming cost V 2 bases and J 13 bases, with 21 bases left between them. Germline V gene sequence: CDR1 MNHEY, CDR2 SVGAGI. There are 16 residues in the CDR3.

The chain links TRBV19 to TRBJ2-2; no clear D gene. CDR3 length equals 13 residues. Germline CDR1 reads LNHDA; CDR2 reads SQIVND (reference sequence). Trimming pared 5 bases from V and 4 bases from J, leaving 8 bases between. This CDR3 is CASSEFGTGELFF. The CDR3 DNA reads as TGTGCCAGTAGTGAGTTCGGCACCGGGGAGCTGTTTTTT.

The chain uses TRBV6-5 and TRBJ1-1, with 10 bases identical to TRBD1. The germline V gene has CDR1 MNHEY and CDR2 SVGAGI. The CDR3 is 14 residues long. Trimming cost V 6 bases and J 4 bases; bases outside gene matches: 5. In nucleotides, the CDR3 is TGTGCCAGCAGCCGACAGGGGGCAGGCACTGAAGCTTTCTTT. Its translation: CASSRQGAGTEAFF.

This clone turned up a few times. This sequence joins TRBV19 and TRBJ1-5; TRBD1 matches 10 bases. Germline trimming cut 5 bases from V and 3 bases from J; bases unmatched to any gene: 7. Germline values: CDR1 LNHDA, CDR2 SQIVND (reference sequence). The CDR3 is 16 amino acids. CDR3 sequence: CASSRSGTGANQPQHF. For the CDR3, the DNA is TGTGCCAGTAGTCGATCCGGGACAGGGGCCAATCAGCCCCAGCATTTT. Together with reference TRBV19 and TRBJ1-5, the CDR3 gives the full variable domain: DGGITQSPKYLFRKEGQNVTLSCEQNLNHDAMYWYRQDPGQGLRLIYYSQIVNDFQKGDIAEGYSVSREKKESFPLTVTSAQKNPTAFYLCASSRSGTGANQPQHFGDGTRLSIL.

The V and J genes are TRBV5-1 and TRBJ2-2; unclear D gene. The CDR3 has 12 amino acids. CDR1 and CDR2 (germline): SGHRS, YFSETQ. V was shortened by 4 bases and J by 7 bases, with 8 bases between the two germline ends. The CDR3 sequence: CASSPTGGELFF. The CDR3 bases are TGCGCCAGCAGCCCGACTGGCGGGGAGCTGTTTTTT.

The chain employs TRBV5-6 and TRBJ2-1, with TRBD2 matching over 8 bases. This CDR3 has 15 residues. With V trimmed by 6 bases and J by 4 bases, 9 bases remained unmatched. Looked up from germline, CDR1 is SGHDT and CDR2 is YYEEEE. The CDR3 DNA is TGTGCCAGCAAAGAAGAACTAGCGGCTTACAATGAGCAGTTCTTC. This gives the protein CASKEELAAYNEQFF.

The rearrangement uses TRBV10-3 and TRBJ2-5, with D unclear. V lost 4 bases and J 5 bases, leaving 8 bases between the germline ends. CDR3 length equals 12 residues. CDR1 is ENHRY and CDR2 is SYGVKD in the germline V gene. The CDR3 protein is CAISAQEETQYF. In DNA form, the CDR3 reads TGTGCCATCAGTGCGCAAGAGGAGACCCAGTACTTC.

This sequence joins TRBV5-6 and TRBJ1-2; 8 nucleotides line up with TRBD1. V trimming: 1 base; J trimming: 7 bases; junction bases outside the gene matches: 6. CDR3 length equals 14 residues. The germline V gene has CDR1 SGHDT and CDR2 YYEEEE. CDR3 DNA: TGTGCCAGCAGCTTGCAGGACAGGGACCTTGGCTACACCTTC. It is translated as CASSLQDRDLGYTF.

This clone was picked up a small number of times. An end of the junction differs from the germline gene, which may be a read error. The chain is built from TRBV6-1 and TRBJ2-4; 9 nucleotides line up with TRBD2. The CDR3 extends over 15 amino acids. CDR1 and CDR2 (germline): MNHNS, SASEGT. The CDR3 DNA is TGTGCCAGCAGTGAAGAAGCGGGGGGCCTAAACAGTCAGTACTTC. Protein: CASSEEAGGLNSQYF.

The chain links TRBV28 to TRBJ2-2, with D possibly TRBD1 on 6 matching bases. Germline assignment: CDR1 MDHEN and CDR2 SYDVKM. Trimming removed 7 bases at V and 4 bases at J, with 19 bases between. The CDR3 has 16 amino acids. CDR3 coding DNA: TGTGCCAGCACCTCCTTTGAACAGGGTTTCACCGGGGAGCTGTTTTTT. Amino acid sequence: CASTSFEQGFTGELFF.

This chain uses TRBV7-2 with TRBJ2-7; the D gene is possibly TRBD1 (6 bases). Trimming removed 5 bases at V and 0 bases at J, with 20 bases between. The CDR3 extends over 17 amino acids. Germline CDR1 SGHTA, CDR2 FQGNSA. The CDR3 DNA follows: TGTGCCAGCAGCCGTTTCGACGGGACACCTAGCTCCTACGAGCAGTACTTC. This translates into CASSRFDGTPSSYEQYF. The full variable domain, completed using reference TRBV7-2 and TRBJ2-7, is GAGVSQSPSNKVTEKGKDVELRCDPISGHTALYWYRQSLGQGLEFLIYFQGNSAPDKSGLPSDRFSAERTGGSVSTLTIQRTQQEDSAVYLCASSRFDGTPSSYEQYFGPGTRLTVT.

This clone was detected a few times. V and J are TRBV30 and TRBJ2-2; TRBD1 might be the D (5 bases). The CDR3 totals 12 residues. V dropped 7 bases and J dropped 1 base, with 7 bases sitting between them. Germline V lookup: CDR1 GTSNPN, CDR2 SVGIG (reference sequence). CDR3: CASGQNTGELFF. CDR3 in DNA: TGTGCCTCTGGACAGAACACCGGGGAGCTGTTTTTT. The full variable domain, its missing parts supplied by reference TRBV30 and TRBJ2-2, is SQTIHQWPATLVQPVGSPLSLECTVEGTSNPNLYWYRQAAGRGLQLLFYSVGIGQISSEVPQNLSASRPQDRQFILSSKKLLLSDSGFYLCASGQNTGELFFGEGSRLTVL.

Of note for this clone: This specimen includes other DNA sequences encoding the same CDR3. The chain joins TRBV5-4 to TRBJ2-7, with a tentative D call TRBD1 (5 bases). Germline CDR1 is SGHNT and CDR2 is YYREEE (reference sequence). The V end lost 4 bases, the J end lost 2 bases, and 13 bases lay between the germline ends. The CDR3 has 14 amino acids. The DNA for the CDR3 is TGTGCCAGCAGCCCGACAGCCTTTCCCTACGAGCAGTACTTC. Protein product: CASSPTAFPYEQYF.

The chain uses TRBV6-4 and TRBJ2-1; D is unresolved. The CDR3 covers 15 residues. Germline CDR1 and CDR2: MRHNA and SNTAGT. V gave up 3 bases and J gave up 4 bases, with 13 bases separating them. The CDR3 reads CASSERHGDYNEQFF. CDR3 bases: TGTGCCAGCAGTGAAAGGCACGGAGATTACAATGAGCAGTTCTTC.

J is TRBJ1-5 and V is TRBV28, with D tentatively TRBD1 (6 bases). The germline gives CDR1 MDHEN, CDR2 SYDVKM. V shed 4 bases and J shed 7 bases, with 11 bases lying between them. The CDR3 length is 13 residues. Written as DNA, the CDR3 is TGTGCCAGCAGTTCCCCAGGGGTGCAGCCCCAGCATTTT. Translated: CASSSPGVQPQHF.

V usage is TRBV7-8 and J usage is TRBJ2-7; 12 bases are shared with TRBD2. J gave up 2 bases and V 5 bases, and 4 bases lay outside the gene matches. This CDR3 spans 15 amino acids. The germline CDR1 and CDR2 sequences are SGHVS and FQNEAQ. CDR3: CASSAGLAGTYEQYF. The DNA of the CDR3 is TGTGCCAGCAGCGCTGGACTAGCGGGGACCTACGAGCAGTACTTC.

Only one count was recorded for this clone. The chain couples TRBV5-1 to TRBJ2-7; D is unclear. Germline values: CDR1 SGHRS, CDR2 YFSETQ. This CDR3 is built from 11 residues. Trimming shortened V by 6 bases and J by 4 bases, and 8 bases separated the two germline ends. CDR3 sequence reads: CASTNGYEQYF. The CDR3 bases are TGCGCCAGCACCAACGGGTACGAGCAGTACTTC. Looking up the rest from reference TRBV5-1 and TRBJ2-7 gives the full variable domain: KAGVTQTPRYLIKTRGQQVTLSCSPISGHRSVSWYQQTPGQGLQFLFEYFSETQRNKGNFPGRFSGRQFSNSRSEMNVSTLELGDSALYLCASTNGYEQYFGPGTRLTVT.

This clone was seen more than once but under ten times. This chain joins TRBV7-9 and TRBJ2-1, with D unresolved. Germline CDR1 reads SEHNR; CDR2 reads FQNEAQ (reference sequence). This CDR3 is built from 15 residues. Deletions cut 0 bases from V and 2 bases from J, with 8 bases between. The CDR3 nucleotides are TGTGCCAGCAGCTTAGCGCAGGCAACCTACAATGAGCAGTTCTTC. Amino acid sequence: CASSLAQATYNEQFF.

The J gene is TRBJ1-1, the V gene TRBV5-1; the D gene is possibly TRBD1 (5 bases). CDR3 length equals 15 residues. Germline lookup yields CDR1 SGHRS and CDR2 YFSETQ. Trimming took 4 bases from V and 6 from J, leaving 19 bases between them. The CDR3 reads CASSVVGGESPEAFF. Written as DNA, the CDR3 is TGCGCCAGCAGCGTAGTCGGGGGGGAGTCTCCTGAAGCTTTCTTT.

The chain uses TRBV30 and TRBJ1-1; the D gene is possibly TRBD1 (6 bases). CDR3 length equals 12 residues. Trimming took 3 bases from V and 7 from J, leaving 12 bases between them. Germline V gives CDR1 GTSNPN, CDR2 SVGIG (reference sequence). The CDR3 nucleotides are TGTGCCTGGAGGGGGGCAGAGGTTGAAGCTTTCTTT. Encoded protein: CAWRGAEVEAFF.

CDR3 coding DNA: TGTGCCGTACAATCGGGACTAGCGGGCCCAACGGGTGAGGAGACCCAGTACTTC. As protein: CAVQSGLAGPTGEETQYF. This chain uses TRBV10-3 with TRBJ2-5; 12 bases agree with TRBD2. This CDR3 spans 18 amino acids. Unmatched junction bases numbered 21, after V lost 11 bases and J lost 5 bases. Germline assignment: CDR1 ENHRY and CDR2 SYGVKD.

Only a few counts were recorded for this clone. CDR3: CASSPGTSGSYEQYF. The CDR3, as DNA: TGTGCCAGCAGCCCTGGGACTAGCGGCTCCTACGAGCAGTACTTC. V is TRBV27 and J is TRBJ2-7; 11 nucleotides match TRBD2. CDR1 and CDR2 (germline): MNHEY, SMNVEV (reference sequence). CDR3 size: 15 residues. V shed 6 bases and J 0 bases; nucleotides not matched to a gene: 4.